The 18 T cell receptor beta chains reported below all come from one sample, sequenced in a study of post-analysis software for immune sequencing data. Points from the study as a whole: Patients carried roughly five TRBV segments more frequently than controls did, and TRBV5-6, TRBV5-1 and TRBV20-1 were among them.

Unique molecular identifiers were present in the TCR beta cDNA libraries. MiXCR, run by TCRdb on the PCR reads, gives a single entry per CDR3 protein. Of 700,000 to 800,000 distinct CDR3 sequences in the sample, 25% to 30% were seen once. Their antigens are not known. Sequencing was done on a sample of blood. These receptors all come from a girl aged 5 to 17 with multiple sclerosis.

This clonotype was found a few times. V and J are TRBV28 and TRBJ2-5; D unresolved. Germline loops: CDR1 MDHEN, CDR2 SYDVKM. Trimming took off 4 bases at V and 5 bases at J, with 14 bases between the two ends. This CDR3 has 14 residues. The CDR3: CASSSTTGSETQYF. CDR3 coding DNA: TGTGCCAGCAGTTCCACCACCGGGTCTGAGACCCAGTACTTC.

This clonotype has only a few counts. The V gene is TRBV5-6, the J gene TRBJ2-7, with D uncertain. Germline loops: CDR1 SGHDT, CDR2 YYEEEE. The CDR3 is 18 residues long. V shed 1 base and J shed 4 bases, with 24 bases lying between them. The CDR3 region has the DNA TGTGCCAGCAGCTTGTACGGAACAGCGTCGGTGCCCCAATACGAGCAGTACTTC. Protein product: CASSLYGTASVPQYEQYF.

This clonotype was counted a few times. The CDR3 region is CASAGLAGNGELFF. CDR3 coding DNA: TGTGCCAGCGCGGGACTAGCGGGTAACGGGGAGCTGTTTTTT. The V call is TRBV28, the J call TRBJ2-2, with 12 bases matching TRBD2. Per germline, CDR1 MDHEN and CDR2 SYDVKM. The CDR3 consists of 14 residues. V was clipped by 8 bases and J by 7 bases; unmatched bases: 5.

The chain couples TRBV2 to TRBJ2-1; D uncertain. The CDR3 consists of 13 residues. Germline V lookup: CDR1 SNHLY, CDR2 FYNNEI. V dropped 5 bases and J dropped 5 bases, with 10 bases sitting between them. This chain's CDR3 is CASSSDRHNEQFF. The CDR3 region has the DNA TGTGCCAGCAGTTCCGACCGTCACAATGAGCAGTTCTTC.

Here the CDR3 reads CSARGGPANEKLFF. The CDR3, as DNA: TGCAGTGCTAGAGGGGGCCCAGCTAATGAAAAACTGTTTTTT. The chain is built from TRBV20-1 and TRBJ1-4; the D gene is possibly TRBD1 (5 bases). Trimming took off 1 base at V and 3 bases at J, with 9 bases between the two ends. Germline-derived CDR1 and CDR2 are DFQATT and SNEGSKA (reference sequence). This CDR3 is 14 amino acids long.

The chain employs TRBV7-9 and TRBJ2-1, with TRBD2 identical over 13 bases. The J segment lost 4 bases and the V segment lost 5 bases, leaving 11 bases of the junction unmatched. Germline CDR1 reads SEHNR; CDR2 reads FQNEAQ (reference sequence). The CDR3 length is 18 residues. The CDR3 region has the DNA TGTGCCAGCAGCCCCCGGACTAGCGGGGGCGGGCGTTACAATGAGCAGTTCTTC. Encoded protein: CASSPRTSGGGRYNEQFF.

The chain carries TRBV6-1 and TRBJ1-6; 8 nucleotides align to TRBD1. The V segment lost 8 bases and the J segment 5 bases; nucleotides outside the gene matches: 14. The CDR3 totals 17 residues. Per the germline V gene, CDR1 is MNHNS and CDR2 is SASEGT. Here the CDR3 DNA reads TGTGCCAGCGGTGTAGATACAGGGGGAATCCATAATTCACCCCTCCACTTT. Protein: CASGVDTGGIHNSPLHF.

This clonotype was seen only a few times. The chain joins TRBV7-8 to TRBJ2-1, with 10 bases aligning to TRBD2. Germline V gene data show CDR1 as SGHVS and CDR2 as FQNEAQ. The CDR3 totals 22 residues. V lost 4 bases, J lost 8 bases, and 29 bases stayed unmatched. The CDR3 protein is CASSSPTRARHSGRALLHEQFF. In DNA form, the CDR3 reads TGTGCCAGCAGCTCCCCAACCCGGGCGAGACACAGCGGGAGGGCCTTGTTGCATGAGCAGTTCTTC.

This sequence joins TRBV7-2 and TRBJ2-2, with 7 bases lining up with TRBD1. CDR1 and CDR2 (germline): SGHTA, FQGNSA. The CDR3 covers 16 residues. V gave up 5 bases and J gave up 1 base; unmatched junction bases: 7. The CDR3 bases are TGTGCCAGCAGCCGTACAGGGGCTCTGAACACCGGGGAGCTGTTTTTT. Amino acids: CASSRTGALNTGELFF.

This rearrangement joins TRBV29-1 to TRBJ2-1, with a weak D call TRBD2 (6 bases). The CDR3 is made up of 12 amino acids. Germline assignment: CDR1 SQVTM and CDR2 ANQGSEA. V lost 5 bases, J lost 6 bases, and 11 bases lay in between. The chain's CDR3 is CSVQTRFNEQFF. CDR3 sequence (DNA): TGCAGCGTTCAGACTAGATTCAATGAGCAGTTCTTC.

This clonotype was recorded a few times. The chain uses TRBV4-3 and TRBJ1-6; D is undetermined. The V end lost 5 bases, the J end lost 6 bases, and 8 bases lay between the germline ends. This CDR3 has 13 amino acids. Germline V gene lookup returns CDR1 LGHNA and CDR2 YSLEER. CDR3 loop: CASSVNFNSPLHF. The CDR3 coding sequence is TGCGCCAGCAGCGTAAATTTTAATTCACCCCTCCACTTT.

This clonotype has just a few counts. This sequence joins TRBV15 and TRBJ2-2, with TRBD1 identical over 11 bases. Germline V gene data show CDR1 as LNHNV and CDR2 as YYDKDF (reference sequence). With V trimmed by 3 bases and J by 4 bases, 1 base remained unmatched. CDR3 length equals 15 residues. The CDR3 sequence: CATSRGQGGTGELFF. CDR3 DNA: TGTGCCACCAGCAGGGGACAGGGGGGCACCGGGGAGCTGTTTTTT.

This clonotype has just a few counts. The genes are TRBV7-2 and TRBJ2-5, with 10 bases identical to TRBD2. The CDR3 length is 15 residues. Germline CDR1 SGHTA, CDR2 FQGNSA. V trimming: 4 bases; J trimming: 1 base; junction bases outside the gene matches: 3. The CDR3 DNA follows: TGTGCCAGCAGCTCACTAGCGGGGACCCAAGAGACCCAGTACTTC. Residues: CASSSLAGTQETQYF.

The gene calls are TRBV2 and TRBJ1-6, with D possibly being TRBD1 (5 bases). Deletions cut 2 bases from V and 2 bases from J, with 10 bases between. In germline, CDR1 is SNHLY, CDR2 FYNNEI. CDR3 length equals 16 residues. The CDR3 protein is CASSERGATYNSPLHF. DNA of the CDR3: TGTGCCAGCAGTGAAAGAGGGGCCACCTATAATTCACCCCTCCACTTT.

This clonotype was seen at least ten times. At one boundary the junction diverges from the germline segment, which might be a read error. V is TRBV5-1 and J is TRBJ2-5; a possible D gene is TRBD2 (5 bases). Germline V gene sequence: CDR1 SGHRS, CDR2 YFSETQ. CDR3 length equals 13 residues. The CDR3 region is CASSPGSQETQYF. The CDR3 nucleotides are TGTGCCAGCAGCCCGGGATCACAAGAGACCCAGTACTTC.

This clonotype has more than one count but fewer than ten. The chain combines TRBV29-1 with TRBJ2-5, with a tentative D call TRBD2 (5 bases). This CDR3 has 8 amino acids. Looked up from germline, CDR1 is SQVTM and CDR2 is ANQGSEA. Trimming left V 7 bases short and J 9 bases short, with 6 bases between. Here the CDR3 reads CSAEAQYF. CDR3 bases: TGCAGCGCGGAGGCCCAGTACTTC.

This clonotype showed up just a few times. V gene TRBV4-2 combines with J gene TRBJ1-2, with D unclear. V shed 0 bases and J shed 0 bases, with 11 bases lying between them. This CDR3 comprises 16 residues. Germline V gene data show CDR1 as LGHNA and CDR2 as YNFKEQ. The CDR3 sequence: CASSQDGTYSNYGYTF. CDR3 nucleotide sequence: TGTGCCAGCAGCCAAGATGGCACCTACTCTAACTATGGCTACACCTTC.

This clonotype was picked up a small number of times. The chain employs TRBV10-2 and TRBJ2-5; D is perhaps TRBD1 (5 bases). The CDR3 extends over 12 amino acids. V was trimmed by 8 bases and J by 2 bases, leaving 9 bases between them. Germline V gene data show CDR1 as WSHSY and CDR2 as SAAADI. The CDR3 sequence is CASADSQETQYF. The CDR3 DNA reads as TGCGCCAGCGCCGACAGTCAAGAGACCCAGTACTTC.